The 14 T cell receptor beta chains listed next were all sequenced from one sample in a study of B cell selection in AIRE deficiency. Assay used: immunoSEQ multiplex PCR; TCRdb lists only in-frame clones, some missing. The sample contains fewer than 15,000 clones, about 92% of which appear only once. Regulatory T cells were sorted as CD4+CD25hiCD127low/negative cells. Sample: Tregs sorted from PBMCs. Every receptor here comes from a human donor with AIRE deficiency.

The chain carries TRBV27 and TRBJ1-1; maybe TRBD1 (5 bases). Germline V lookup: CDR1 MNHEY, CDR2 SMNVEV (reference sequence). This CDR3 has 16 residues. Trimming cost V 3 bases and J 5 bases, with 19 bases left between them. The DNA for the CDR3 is TGTGCCAGCAGTTTCTTGGGGTGGGGGTCGTGGACTGAAGCTTTCTTT. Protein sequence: CASSFLGWGSWTEAFF.

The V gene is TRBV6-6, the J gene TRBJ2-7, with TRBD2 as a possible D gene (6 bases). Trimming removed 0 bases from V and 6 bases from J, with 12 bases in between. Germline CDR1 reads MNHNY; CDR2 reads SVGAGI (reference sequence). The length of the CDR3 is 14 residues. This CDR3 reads CASSYSKTSVEQYF. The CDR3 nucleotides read TGTGCCAGCAGTTACTCAAAGACTAGTGTCGAGCAGTACTTC.

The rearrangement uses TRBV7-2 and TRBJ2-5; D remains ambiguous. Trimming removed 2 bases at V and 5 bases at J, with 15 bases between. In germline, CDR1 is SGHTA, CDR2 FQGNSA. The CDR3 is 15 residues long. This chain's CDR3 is CASSLMSLLGETQYF. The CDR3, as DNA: TGTGCCAGCAGCTTAATGTCACTTCTGGGGGAGACCCAGTACTTC. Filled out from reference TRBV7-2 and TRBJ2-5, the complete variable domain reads GAGVSQSPSNKVTEKGKDVELRCDPISGHTALYWYRQSLGQGLEFLIYFQGNSAPDKSGLPSDRFSAERTGGSVSTLTIQRTQQEDSAVYLCASSLMSLLGETQYFGPGTRLLVL.

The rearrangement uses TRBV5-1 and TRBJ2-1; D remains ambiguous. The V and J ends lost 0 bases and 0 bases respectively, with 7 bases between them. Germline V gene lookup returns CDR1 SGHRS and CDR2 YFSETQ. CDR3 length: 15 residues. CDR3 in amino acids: CASSLDSSSYNEQFF. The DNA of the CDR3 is TGCGCCAGCAGCTTGGATTCCAGCTCCTACAATGAGCAGTTCTTC.

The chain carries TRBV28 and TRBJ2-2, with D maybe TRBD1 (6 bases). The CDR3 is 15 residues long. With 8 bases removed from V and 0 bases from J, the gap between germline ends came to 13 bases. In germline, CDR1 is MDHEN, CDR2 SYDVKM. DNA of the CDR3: TGTGCCAGCGGGACCGGGACAACGAACACCGGGGAGCTGTTTTTT. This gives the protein CASGTGTTNTGELFF.

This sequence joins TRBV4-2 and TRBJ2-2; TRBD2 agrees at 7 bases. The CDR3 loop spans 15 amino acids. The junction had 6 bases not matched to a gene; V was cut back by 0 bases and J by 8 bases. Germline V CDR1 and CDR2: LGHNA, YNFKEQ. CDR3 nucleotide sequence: TGTGCCAGCAGCCAAGAGGGAGGGCCAATTGGGGAGCTGTTTTTT. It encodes CASSQEGGPIGELFF.

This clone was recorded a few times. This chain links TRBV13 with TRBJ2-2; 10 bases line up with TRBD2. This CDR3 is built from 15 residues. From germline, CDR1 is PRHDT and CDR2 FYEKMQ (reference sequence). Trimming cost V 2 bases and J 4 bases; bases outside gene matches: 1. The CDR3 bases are TGTGCCAGCAGCTTACTAGCGGGAGCCACCGGGGAGCTGTTTTTT. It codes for CASSLLAGATGELFF.

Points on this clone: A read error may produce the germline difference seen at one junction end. The CDR3 DNA reads as TGTGCCAGCAGTCCGACGGAACACCCGATTCGCTTT. Its protein product is CASSPTEHPIRF. The gene calls are TRBV6-1 and TRBJ1-1, with D hard to call. The germline V gene encodes CDR1 MNHNS and CDR2 SASEGT. The CDR3 consists of 12 residues.

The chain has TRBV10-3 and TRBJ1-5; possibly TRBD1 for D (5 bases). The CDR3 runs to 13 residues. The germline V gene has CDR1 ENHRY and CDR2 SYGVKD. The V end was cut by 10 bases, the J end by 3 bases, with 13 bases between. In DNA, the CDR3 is TGTGCCAGCGGTGGGGGTTTCAATCAGCCCCAGCATTTT. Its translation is CASGGGFNQPQHF.

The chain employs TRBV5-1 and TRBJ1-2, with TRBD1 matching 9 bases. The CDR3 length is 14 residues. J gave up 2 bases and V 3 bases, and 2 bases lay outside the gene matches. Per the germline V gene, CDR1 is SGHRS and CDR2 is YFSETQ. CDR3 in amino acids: CASSSGTGNYGYTF. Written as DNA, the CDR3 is TGCGCCAGCAGCTCCGGGACAGGGAACTATGGCTACACCTTC.

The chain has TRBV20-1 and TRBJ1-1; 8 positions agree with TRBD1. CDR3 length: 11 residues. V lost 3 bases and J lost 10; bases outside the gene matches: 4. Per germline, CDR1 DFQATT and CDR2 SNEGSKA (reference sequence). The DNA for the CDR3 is TGCAGTGCTAGGGAGACAGGGGTAGCTTTCTTT. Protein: CSARETGVAFF.

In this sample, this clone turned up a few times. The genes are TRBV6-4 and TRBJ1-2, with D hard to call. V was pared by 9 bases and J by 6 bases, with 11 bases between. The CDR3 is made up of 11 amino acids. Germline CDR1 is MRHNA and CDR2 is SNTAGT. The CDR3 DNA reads TGTGCCAGTCCGGGCTGTCATGGCTACACCTTC. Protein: CASPGCHGYTF.

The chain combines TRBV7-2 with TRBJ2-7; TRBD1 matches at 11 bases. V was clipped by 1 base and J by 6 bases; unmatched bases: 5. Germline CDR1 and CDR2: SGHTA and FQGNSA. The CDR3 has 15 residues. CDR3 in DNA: TGTGCCAGCAGCTTAGACGGACAGGGGGCTGGCGAGCAGTACTTC. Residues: CASSLDGQGAGEQYF.

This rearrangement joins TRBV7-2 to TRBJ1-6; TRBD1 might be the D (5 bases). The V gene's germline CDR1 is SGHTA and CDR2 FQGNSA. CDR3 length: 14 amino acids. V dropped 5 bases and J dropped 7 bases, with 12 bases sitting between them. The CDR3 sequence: CASSPGWGNSPLHF. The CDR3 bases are TGTGCCAGCAGCCCAGGGTGGGGGAATTCACCCCTCCACTTT.